This entry lists 26 T cell receptor beta chains sequenced from one sample in a study of metastatic and nonmetastatic thyroid tumors. Using MiXCR, TCRdb reanalyzed the PCR reads. In the table there are 40,000 or so clones, 13% of which are singletons. Thyroid surgery took place with no prior treatment in any patient. The material sequenced was blood. The receptors stem from a female donor with papillary thyroid cancer or a benign thyroid nodule (not recorded which). Some clones in this sample may be carry-over from other donors' samples.

In this sample, this clone turned up many times. The chain is built from TRBV28 and TRBJ2-5, with D perhaps matching TRBD1 or TRBD2 (5 bases each). The V end was cut by 3 bases, the J end by 1 base, with 9 bases between. The CDR3 length is 14 residues. Germline CDR1 and CDR2: MDHEN and SYDVKM. CDR3 in amino acids: CASSFGGAQETQYF. The CDR3 DNA reads as TGTGCCAGCAGTTTTGGGGGAGCCCAAGAGACCCAGTACTTC. The whole variable domain, filled in from reference TRBV28 and TRBJ2-5, reads DVKVTQSSRYLVKRTGEKVFLECVQDMDHENMFWYRQDPGLGLRLIYFSYDVKMKEKGDIPEGYSVSREKKERFSLILESASTNQTSMYLCASSFGGAQETQYFGPGTRLLVL.

This clone was seen at least ten times. The chain carries TRBV2 and TRBJ1-6; D not resolved. The CDR3 spans 13 residues. Trimming pared 7 bases from V and 7 bases from J, leaving 11 bases between. Germline loops: CDR1 SNHLY, CDR2 FYNNEI. CDR3 region: CASTSVGNSPLHF. CDR3 sequence (DNA): TGTGCCAGCACCTCGGTAGGGAATTCACCCCTCCACTTT.

This clone was picked up many times. The chain couples TRBV5-4 to TRBJ2-1; D perhaps matches TRBD2 (5 bases). Germline CDR1 SGHNT, CDR2 YYREEE (reference sequence). CDR3 length: 15 residues. V was clipped by 1 base and J by 1 base, with 9 bases between them. In DNA form, the CDR3 reads TGTGCCAGCAGCTTGCGGGGATTTTCCTACAATGAGCAGTTCTTC. It is translated as CASSLRGFSYNEQFF.

At least ten counts were recorded for this clone. V usage is TRBV4-1 and J usage is TRBJ2-3; D may correspond to TRBD1 or TRBD2 (5 bases each). Trimming took off 4 bases at V and 2 bases at J, with 16 bases between the two ends. The CDR3 extends over 16 amino acids. Germline CDR1 and CDR2: MGHRA and YSYEKL. CDR3 loop: CASSLPRDLNTDTQYF. CDR3 nucleotides: TGCGCCAGCAGCCTACCCCGGGACCTAAACACAGATACGCAGTATTTT.

This clone was recorded a few times. The chain recombines TRBV12-3 or TRBV12-4 with TRBJ2-7, with 10 bases that match TRBD1. The CDR3 consists of 13 residues. V was pared by 2 bases and J by 7 bases, with 2 bases of the junction left unmatched. CDR3 sequence reads: CASSLRTGGEQYF. The CDR3 DNA sequence: TGTGCCAGCAGTTTACGGACAGGGGGAGAGCAGTACTTC.

At least ten counts were recorded for this clone. The chain is built from TRBV30 and TRBJ2-5, with 7 bases that match TRBD1. Germline V lookup: CDR1 GTSNPN, CDR2 SVGIG (reference sequence). Trimming removed 1 base from V and 1 base from J; junction bases left unmatched: 0. CDR3 length equals 13 residues. CDR3 in amino acids: CAWSGTGQETQYF. Here the CDR3 DNA reads TGTGCCTGGAGTGGGACAGGCCAAGAGACCCAGTACTTC.

This clone was counted many times. The chain is built from TRBV12-3 or TRBV12-4 and TRBJ1-1; D is unresolved. V was trimmed by 11 bases and J by 8 bases, leaving 18 bases between them. The CDR3 runs to 12 residues. The CDR3 here is CASLGSPGEAFF. CDR3 in DNA: TGTGCCTCCTTGGGCAGCCCTGGGGAAGCTTTCTTT.

This clone was observed at least ten times. V usage is TRBV10-3 and J usage is TRBJ2-3, with D perhaps TRBD2 (6 bases). There are 14 residues in the CDR3. CDR1 and CDR2 from the germline V gene are ENHRY and SYGVKD. V lost 7 bases and J lost 3, with 14 bases in between. CDR3 sequence: CAIKGFGGTDTQYF. As DNA, the CDR3 is TGTGCCATCAAGGGTTTCGGGGGAACAGATACGCAGTATTTT.

This clone was counted many times. This chain uses TRBV10-3 with TRBJ2-6; either TRBD1 or TRBD2 may supply D (5 bases each). Germline V gene data show CDR1 as ENHRY and CDR2 as SYGVKD. Trimming removed 2 bases from V and 2 bases from J, with 10 bases in between. The CDR3 is 16 amino acids. This chain's CDR3 is CAISEGGNTGANVLTF. The CDR3 coding sequence is TGTGCCATCAGTGAGGGGGGAAACACTGGGGCCAACGTCCTGACTTTC.

This clone showed up just a few times. The CDR3 reads CASSLESGTDTQYF. CDR3 coding DNA: TGTGCCAGCAGCTTGGAGAGCGGAACAGATACGCAGTATTTT. This rearrangement joins TRBV5-4 to TRBJ2-3, with D possibly matching TRBD2 (5 bases). The CDR3 runs to 14 residues. The V and J ends lost 0 bases and 3 bases respectively, with 8 bases between them. Germline V gene lookup returns CDR1 SGHNT and CDR2 YYREEE (reference sequence).

This clone is labeled as medium-sized (0.01 to 0.1%). The chain combines TRBV28 with TRBJ2-7; D unclear. The germline CDR1 and CDR2 sequences are MDHEN and SYDVKM. CDR3 length: 14 residues. V lost 7 bases, J lost 0 bases, and 13 bases lay in between. Here the CDR3 DNA reads TGTGCCAGCACTCCACGGATAGGCTCCTACGAGCAGTACTTC. This translates into CASTPRIGSYEQYF.

This clone was seen many times. J is TRBJ2-5 and V is TRBV15; D not certain. CDR1 and CDR2 from the germline V gene are LNHNV and YYDKDF (reference sequence). CDR3 length equals 16 residues. Deletions cut 1 base from V and 2 bases from J, with 14 bases between. The CDR3 is CATSRGLGSNQETQYF. CDR3 nucleotides: TGTGCCACCAGCAGAGGCCTGGGCTCGAATCAAGAGACCCAGTACTTC.

This clone was picked up many times. One end of the junction varies from germline; a read error may be responsible. The sample contains more than one DNA sequence encoding this CDR3. V gene TRBV7-2 combines with J gene TRBJ2-1, with 11 bases matching TRBD2. Germline CDR1 SGHTA, CDR2 FQGNSA. The CDR3 has 15 residues. The CDR3 DNA sequence: TGTGCCAGTAGCTGGATAGCGGGAGGGCTCTATGAGCAGTTCTTC. This encodes CASSWIAGGLYEQFF.

At least ten counts were recorded for this clone. The chain has TRBV5-1 and TRBJ2-3; 7 bases agree with TRBD2. CDR1 is SGHRS and CDR2 is YFSETQ in the germline V gene. V shed 6 bases and J 4 bases; nucleotides not matched to a gene: 11. This CDR3 spans 15 amino acids. The CDR3 sequence: CASNRRAGEADTQYF. The CDR3 DNA reads as TGCGCCAGCAATCGGAGGGCGGGAGAGGCAGATACGCAGTATTTT.

This clone was seen repeatedly, ten times or more. This chain links TRBV4-1 with TRBJ2-1; D gene uncertain. The V and J ends lost 0 bases and 1 base respectively, with 16 bases between them. This CDR3 region has 18 residues. Per germline, CDR1 MGHRA and CDR2 YSYEKL. The CDR3 here is CASSQDGPPLISYNEQFF. CDR3 sequence (DNA): TGCGCCAGCAGCCAAGATGGGCCCCCGTTGATTTCCTACAATGAGCAGTTCTTC.

Ten or more counts support this clone. Additional DNA sequences in this sample encode the identical CDR3. Here the CDR3 DNA reads TGTGCCAGCTCACCAAGCTCCTACGAGCAGTACTTC. This translates into CASSPSSYEQYF. The chain uses TRBV18 and TRBJ2-7; D not certain. The CDR3 has 12 amino acids. Germline V gene lookup returns CDR1 KGHSH and CDR2 LQKENI. The V end lost 2 bases, the J end lost 0 bases, and 2 bases lay between the germline ends.

The genes are TRBV2 and TRBJ1-5; 8 nucleotides line up with TRBD1. The junction had 13 bases not matched to a gene; V was cut back by 11 bases and J by 4 bases. This CDR3 has 15 residues. CDR1 SNHLY and CDR2 FYNNEI come from the germline V gene. CDR3 in DNA: TGTGCCGTAAAAGGAGCGACAGGGGAAAATCAGCCCCAGCATTTT. Its translation is CAVKGATGENQPQHF.

This clone was picked up many times. The chain has TRBV6-1 and TRBJ1-1; D gene uncertain. This CDR3 has 13 amino acids. The V end was cut by 7 bases, the J end by 5 bases, with 14 bases between. Germline V gene data show CDR1 as MNHNS and CDR2 as SASEGT. The CDR3 is CASTLEGGTEAFF. The DNA of the CDR3 is TGTGCCAGCACTCTGGAGGGAGGAACTGAAGCTTTCTTT.

This clone was seen many times. The rearrangement links TRBV18 to TRBJ2-5, with 7 bases that match TRBD1. V trimming: 4 bases; J trimming: 2 bases; junction bases outside the gene matches: 4. Germline loops: CDR1 KGHSH, CDR2 LQKENI. CDR3 size: 14 residues. CDR3 DNA: TGTGCCAGCTCACGAAACAGGGGTCAAGAGACCCAGTACTTC. It codes for CASSRNRGQETQYF.

V usage is TRBV12-3 or TRBV12-4 and J usage is TRBJ2-1; D not resolved. V lost 5 bases to trimming and J lost 6 bases, with 14 bases between them. The CDR3 spans 14 residues. CDR3 coding DNA: TGTGCCAGCAGTGCTTCTATCGGAAGCAATGAGCAGTTCTTC. This gives the protein CASSASIGSNEQFF.

Ten or more counts support this clone. The chain has TRBV27 and TRBJ1-4; D unclear. With 0 bases removed from V and 8 bases from J, the gap between germline ends came to 4 bases. The CDR3 length is 12 residues. Looked up from germline, CDR1 is MNHEY and CDR2 is SMNVEV (reference sequence). The CDR3 spells CASSLSGEKLFF. The CDR3 nucleotides read TGTGCCAGCAGTTTATCTGGAGAAAAACTGTTTTTT.

This clone came up many times. The chain links TRBV24-1 to TRBJ2-7, with 8 bases fitting TRBD1. The junction had 6 bases not matched to a gene; V was cut back by 6 bases and J by 3 bases. Looked up from germline, CDR1 is KGHDR and CDR2 is SFDVKD. The CDR3 runs to 14 residues. CDR3 amino acids: CATSPGTGGYEQYF. Written as DNA, the CDR3 is TGTGCCACCAGTCCCGGGACAGGAGGCTACGAGCAGTACTTC.

For this clone: A read error may produce the germline difference seen at one junction end. The chain links TRBV3-1 to TRBJ2-2; 12 nucleotides match TRBD2. The CDR3 extends over 18 amino acids. Per the germline V gene, CDR1 is LGHDT and CDR2 is YNNKEL (reference sequence). Here the CDR3 DNA reads TGTGCCAGCAGTCAAGGACTAGCGGGACGTATAGGCACCGGGGAGCTGTTTTTT. This encodes CASSQGLAGRIGTGELFF.

This clone has ten or more counts. The chain joins TRBV11-1 to TRBJ2-3; 9 bases align to TRBD2. The germline V gene has CDR1 SGHAT and CDR2 FQDESV (reference sequence). The CDR3 covers 15 residues. The V and J ends lost 5 bases and 0 bases, in that order; junction bases with no gene match: 3. CDR3: CASSLLAGSTDTQYF. The CDR3 nucleotides are TGTGCCAGCAGCCTTCTAGCGGGAAGCACAGATACGCAGTATTTT.

A word on this clone: Without the conserved terminal phenylalanine or tryptophan, this CDR3 likely stems from a read error. The chain carries TRBV6-1 and TRBJ2-1; the D gene is possibly TRBD2 (6 bases). This CDR3 contains 18 residues. Trimming shortened V by 7 bases and J by 7 bases, and 29 bases separated the two germline ends. The germline gives CDR1 MNHNS, CDR2 SASEGT. The CDR3 region is CASNDSGSLPGGENEQFL. The CDR3 DNA follows: TGTGCCAGCAACGATAGCGGTTCCCTTCCCGGAGGGGAGAATGAGCAGTTCTTA.

The chain uses TRBV4-2 and TRBJ2-1; TRBD2 aligns across 12 bases. There are 22 residues in the CDR3. The V and J ends lost 0 bases and 9 bases, in that order; junction bases with no gene match: 24. Germline V lookup: CDR1 LGHNA, CDR2 YNFKEQ. CDR3 in DNA: TGTGCCAGCAGCCAAGATGAAGGATCGGAATGGGCCGGAACTAGCGGGAGGATTGAGCAGTTCTTC. Translating gives CASSQDEGSEWAGTSGRIEQFF.